Listed below are T cell receptor beta chains from one sample, sequenced in a study of T cell responses to AZD1222 COVID-19 vaccine. TCRdb's copy holds only in-frame clones and misses some; the assay was immunoSEQ multiplex PCR. The sample includes around 84,000 clones, roughly 86% of them seen just once. The specimen was peripheral blood, collected on day 0 of AZD1222 vaccination. The receptors were sampled from an adult in good health. Both conserved end residues are part of each CDR3. A D gene is named only where the DNA matches it firmly. Clone size is not always given. Where it is, it says once, few, many or a class for expanded clones.

abundance | j_gene | v_gene | d_gene | CDR3aa | CDR3nt
- | TRBJ2-1 | TRBV6-5 | - | CASRGRLGDNEQFF | TGTGCCAGCAGGGGGCGACTGGGGGACAATGAGCAGTTCTTC
- | TRBJ1-1 | TRBV19 | - | CASSIPTGSNTEAFF | TGTGCCAGTAGTATCCCGACAGGATCGAACACTGAAGCTTTCTTT
- | TRBJ2-1 | TRBV7-2 | - | CASSPNTGDDEQFF | TGTGCCAGCAGCCCAAATACAGGTGACGATGAGCAGTTCTTC
- | TRBJ1-5 | TRBV19 | - | CASSWITGSGQPQHF | TGTGCCAGTAGTTGGATTACAGGGTCGGGACAGCCCCAGCATTTT
- | TRBJ2-1 | TRBV19 | TRBD2 | CASDSGGSYNEQFF | TGTGCCAGTGATAGCGGGGGATCCTACAATGAGCAGTTCTTC
- | TRBJ1-5 | TRBV24-1 | - | CATSAGGDQPQHF | TGTGCCACCAGTGCGGGAGGCGATCAGCCCCAGCATTTT
- | TRBJ2-7 | TRBV5-4 | TRBD1 | CASSVRAQGYEQYF | TGTGCCAGCAGCGTCCGGGCACAGGGGTACGAGCAGTACTTC
once | TRBJ1-5 | TRBV2 | - | CASSDSTSNQPQHF | TGTGCCAGCAGTGATAGCACCAGCAATCAGCCCCAGCATTTT
- | TRBJ2-1 | TRBV20-1 | - | CSAYYLRKQFF | TGCAGTGCTTATTACCTGCGAAAACAGTTCTTC
- | TRBJ1-1 | TRBV10-3 | - | CAISESTRNTEAFF | TGTGCCATCAGTGAGTCGACAAGGAACACTGAAGCTTTCTTT
- | TRBJ1-6 | TRBV6-4 | - | CASSPSGHYNSPLHF | TGTGCCAGCAGTCCCTCGGGACACTATAATTCACCCCTCCACTTT
few | TRBJ2-3 | TRBV7-3 | TRBD2 | CASSFGTSVTDTQYF | TGTGCCAGCAGCTTTGGGACTAGCGTTACAGATACGCAGTATTTT
- | TRBJ1-2 | TRBV5-6 | TRBD1 | CASSLWGQPSHYGYTF | TGTGCCAGCAGCTTATGGGGACAGCCAAGCCACTATGGCTACACCTTC
- | TRBJ2-3 | TRBV4-1 | - | CASSQVGGLEAQYF | TGCGCCAGCAGCCAAGTAGGAGGGCTAGAAGCGCAGTATTTT
- | TRBJ2-2 | TRBV6-2/TRBV6-3 | - | CASSYFFASVNTGELFF | TGTGCCAGCAGTTACTTCTTTGCTAGCGTGAACACCGGGGAGCTGTTTTTT
- | TRBJ2-7 | TRBV28 | - | CASSSDSWDYEQYF | TGTGCCAGCAGTTCGGACAGCTGGGACTACGAGCAGTACTTC
- | TRBJ2-7 | TRBV20-1 | - | CSATGAHEQYF | TGCAGTGCTACCGGGGCCCACGAGCAGTACTTC
once | TRBJ1-1 | TRBV5-6 | TRBD1 | CASSLPPRTGNTEAFF | TGTGCCAGCAGCCTCCCTCCCAGGACAGGGAACACTGAAGCTTTCTTT
- | TRBJ2-3 | TRBV4-1 | - | CASSQADTQYF | TGCGCCAGCAGCCAAGCAGATACGCAGTATTTT
- | TRBJ1-2 | TRBV18 | - | CASSLGRVGYTF | TGTGCCAGCTCACTTGGAAGGGTTGGCTACACCTTC
- | TRBJ1-2 | TRBV18 | - | CASSQPNYGYTF | TGTGCCAGCTCACAGCCTAACTATGGCTACACCTTC
few | TRBJ1-2 | TRBV6-6 | - | CASSRDMIASNYGYTF | TGTGCCAGCAGTAGAGACATGATAGCCTCTAACTATGGCTACACCTTC
- | TRBJ2-2 | TRBV21-1 | - | CASSPRGHGLTGELFF | TGTGCCAGCAGCCCCCGGGGACACGGACTTACCGGGGAGCTGTTTTTT
- | TRBJ2-7 | TRBV7-8 | - | CASSLVGFGSAAPYEQYF | TGTGCCAGCAGCTTAGTGGGTTTTGGGTCGGCTGCCCCCTACGAGCAGTACTTC